This T cell receptor beta chain was observed in a study of T-cell reconstitution after alpha-beta-depleted transplantation in children. Unique molecular identifiers were used in preparing the TCRbeta library. TCRdb used MiXCR to reprocess the PCR reads, holding one entry per CDR3 protein. The sample lists a few hundred thousand distinct CDR3 sequences; 20% were seen once. This clonotype was counted between two and nine times. Material: PBMCs from the stem cell graft donor, obtained from the stem cell graft. The sequence was collected from a human donor who donated a stem cell graft to a child with acute myeloid leukemia.

The chain's CDR3 is CASSYRSGYTF. The CDR3 coding sequence is TGTGCCAGCAGCTACAGGTCCGGCTACACCTTC. The V gene is TRBV7-2, the J gene TRBJ1-2; D is perhaps TRBD1 (5 bases). The CDR3 runs 11 residues. Germline values: CDR1 SGHTA, CDR2 FQGNSA. Between the trimmed V and J ends, which lost 4 bases and 8 bases, there was a span of 8 bases.